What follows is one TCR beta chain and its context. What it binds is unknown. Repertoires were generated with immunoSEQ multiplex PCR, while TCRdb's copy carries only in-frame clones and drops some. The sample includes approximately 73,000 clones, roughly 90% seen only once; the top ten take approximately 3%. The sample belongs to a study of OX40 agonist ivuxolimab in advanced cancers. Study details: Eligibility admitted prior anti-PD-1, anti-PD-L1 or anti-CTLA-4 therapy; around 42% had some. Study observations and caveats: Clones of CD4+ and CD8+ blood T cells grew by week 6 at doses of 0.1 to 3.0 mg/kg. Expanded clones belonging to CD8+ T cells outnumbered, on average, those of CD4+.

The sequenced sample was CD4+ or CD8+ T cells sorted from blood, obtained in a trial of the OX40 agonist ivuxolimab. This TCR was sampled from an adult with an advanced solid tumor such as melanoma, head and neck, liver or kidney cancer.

The CDR3 here is CASRVPGQGSPRYTF. DNA for the CDR3: TGCGCCAGCAGGGTGCCCGGACAGGGGTCGCCGCGGTACACCTTC. The chain joins TRBV4-1 to TRBJ1-2; 9 bases are a match to TRBD1. Germline lookup yields CDR1 MGHRA and CDR2 YSYEKL. This CDR3 spans 15 amino acids. V trimming: 6 bases; J trimming: 11 bases; junction bases outside the gene matches: 16.